This TCR beta chain was captured in a study of blood T cells in healthy people across ages. To note about this clonotype: Its antigen is undetermined.

For the second PCR, which ran for about 6 to 11 cycles, a sample-barcoded 5' primer and a J-beta primer mix were used. Each sample provided no less than 2.5 million CDR3-containing paired-end reads. One entry per CDR3 protein, called by TCRdb with MiXCR from the 5' RACE reads. The sample lists about 680,000 distinct CDR3 sequences; around 48% were seen once. Study conclusions and caveats: Per-million-T-cell TCR beta diversity fell roughly linearly with age. Those diversity estimates obtained from one million T cells were thought to be underestimates.

Total RNA, at least 5 micrograms per sample, was extracted from PBMCs. The germline V gene has CDR1 DFQATT and CDR2 SNEGSKA (reference sequence). The germline V and J ends were trimmed by 0 bases and 3 bases, with 12 bases remaining between them. CDR3 length: 15 amino acids. The source is a woman aged 55-69 years in good health. The J gene is TRBJ2-1, the V gene TRBV20-1; D could derive from TRBD1 or TRBD2 (6 bases each). Source material: blood. DNA of the CDR3: TGCAGTGCTAGAGACCCCGGGGGCCTCTACAATGAGCAGTTCTTC. Translated, it gives CSARDPGGLYNEQFF.